The clone carrying this T cell receptor beta chain appeared many times. Its antigen is as yet unknown. This record belongs to a study of CD8+CD57+ T cells in acquired aplastic anemia. About the study: The sorted CD4+ and CD8+ cells yielded an average around 3.2 ug of DNA.

Study results and limitations: About 27 CD8+ CDR3 sequences were shared between patients and controls. CD8+ Simpson's diversity did not differ significantly between patients and controls.

The template used for profiling TCR beta VDJ and CDR3 was genomic DNA. TCRdb re-derived calls from the reads in MiXCR, one entry per CDR3 protein. The sample includes around 250,000 distinct CDR3 sequences, around 60% of them seen just once. The CDR3 spans 15 residues. Between the trimmed V and J ends, which lost 3 bases and 3 bases, there was a span of 14 bases. CDR1 SGHRS and CDR2 YFSETQ come from the germline V gene. This receptor was obtained from a human donor with severe aplastic anemia or a healthy control (not recorded which). Sequenced: sorted CD4+, CD8+, or CD8+CD57+ T cells (not recorded which) from PBMCs. V usage is TRBV5-1 and J usage is TRBJ2-3, with a weak D call TRBD2 (7 bases). The CDR3: CASSYARGGTDTQYF. CDR3 nucleotide sequence: TGCGCCAGCAGCTATGCAAGGGGGGGGACAGATACGCAGTATTTT. Filled out from reference TRBV5-1 and TRBJ2-3, the complete variable domain reads KAGVTQTPRYLIKTRGQQVTLSCSPISGHRSVSWYQQTPGQGLQFLFEYFSETQRNKGNFPGRFSGRQFSNSRSEMNVSTLELGDSALYLCASSYARGGTDTQYFGPGTRLTVL.